These 4 T cell receptor beta chains originate from one sample sequenced in a study of blood T cell repertoires in COVID-19. The data were produced by immunoSEQ multiplex PCR, yet TCRdb's version contains in-frame clones alone and is incomplete. The repertoire consists of over 300,000 clones, with about 82% occurring once and the leading ten covering around 1.5%. The sequencing input was peripheral blood. Receptor source: a woman aged 45-60 years with acute or convalescent COVID-19.

This chain connects TRBV6-5 to TRBJ1-2, with a tentative D call TRBD1 (5 bases). In germline, CDR1 is MNHEY, CDR2 SVGAGI. CDR3 size: 14 residues. Between the trimmed V and J ends, which lost 7 bases and 4 bases, there was a span of 16 bases. CDR3 sequence: CASNLGGRGYGYTF. The CDR3 DNA reads TGTGCCAGCAACCTGGGGGGGAGAGGCTATGGCTACACCTTC.

V and J are TRBV28 and TRBJ1-1; D is unclear. Trimming took off 4 bases at V and 11 bases at J, with 23 bases between the two ends. The germline CDR1 and CDR2 sequences are MDHEN and SYDVKM. The CDR3 has 15 amino acids. CDR3 DNA sequence: TGTGCCAGCAGTTCTCTTCCCGGGATCCACTTATATGCTTTCTTT. It specifies CASSSLPGIHLYAFF.

The rearrangement joins TRBV5-1 to TRBJ2-7, with 7 bases that match TRBD1. J was trimmed by 0 bases and V by 4 bases; bases with no gene match: 7. Germline loops: CDR1 SGHRS, CDR2 YFSETQ. The CDR3 consists of 15 residues. The CDR3: CASSPGQFSSYEQYF. As DNA, the CDR3 is TGCGCCAGCAGCCCGGGACAGTTTAGCTCCTACGAGCAGTACTTC.

The rearrangement uses TRBV7-8 and TRBJ1-4; D not resolved. Germline lookup yields CDR1 SGHVS and CDR2 FQNEAQ. The germline V and J ends were trimmed by 5 bases and 6 bases, with 28 bases remaining between them. This CDR3 comprises 19 residues. The CDR3: CASSPGLGLYRDSDEKLFF. The CDR3 nucleotides read TGTGCCAGCAGCCCCGGGCTGGGGTTGTATCGGGATTCGGATGAAAAACTGTTTTTT.